This T cell receptor (beta chain) was captured by sequencing in a study of patients and donors after allogeneic stem cell transplantation. This CDR3 region has 17 residues. Per germline, CDR1 SEHNR and CDR2 FQNEAQ (reference sequence). Trimming removed 2 bases at V and 0 bases at J, with 16 bases between. TCRdb processed the RT-PCR reads anew with MiXCR; each CDR3 protein has one entry. The sample shows around 17,000 distinct CDR3 sequences, approximately 25% of them seen only once. Sequenced input: blood, either unsorted or a sorted T cell fraction (not recorded which). The chain combines TRBV7-9 with TRBJ2-5; either TRBD1 or TRBD2 may fit D (5 bases each). The clonotype originates from a human donor who was either an allogeneic HSCT recipient or a stem cell or donor lymphocyte infusion donor (not recorded which). It is not recorded whose cells these are; they may come from a transplant donor. CDR3 sequence reads: CASSLMGRDPYQETQYF. For the CDR3, the DNA is TGTGCCAGCAGCTTAATGGGCAGGGACCCGTACCAAGAGACCCAGTACTTC.